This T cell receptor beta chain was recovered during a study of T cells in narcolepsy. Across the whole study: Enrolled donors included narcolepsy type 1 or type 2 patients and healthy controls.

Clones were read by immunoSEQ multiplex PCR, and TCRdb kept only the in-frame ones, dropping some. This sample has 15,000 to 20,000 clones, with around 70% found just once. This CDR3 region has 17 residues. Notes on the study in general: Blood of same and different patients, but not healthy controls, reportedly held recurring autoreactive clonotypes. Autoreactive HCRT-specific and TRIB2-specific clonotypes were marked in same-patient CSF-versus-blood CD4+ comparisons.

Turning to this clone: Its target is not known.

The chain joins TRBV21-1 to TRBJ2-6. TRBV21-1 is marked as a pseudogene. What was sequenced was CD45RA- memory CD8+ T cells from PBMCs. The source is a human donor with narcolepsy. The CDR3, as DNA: TGTGCCAGCAGCGACTCACAGGCCTGGAGGGGGGCCAACGTCCTGACTTTC. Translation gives CASSDSQAWRGANVLTF.